A selection of T cell receptor beta chains follows, all from one sample in a study of T cells after yellow fever vaccination. Via MiXCR, TCRdb re-called the 5' RACE reads, giving one row per CDR3 protein. The sample yields some 350,000 distinct CDR3 sequences, more than 5.5% seen once. The sequences come from PBMCs, collected 5 days after the yellow fever booster vaccination. The receptors originated from a man aged 25 to 45 who received the YFV17D yellow fever vaccine. Both conserved end residues are part of each CDR3. A D gene is named only where the DNA matches it firmly. Expanded clones are given a class, and other clones once, few, many or no size at all.

v_call	d_call	clone_size	j_call	cdr3_nt	cdr3_aa
TRBV7-2	-	few	TRBJ2-7	TGTGCCAGCAGCTTAGCGGGACAACCCTGGGAGCAGTACTTC	CASSLAGQPWEQYF
TRBV7-2	-	-	TRBJ2-7	TGTGCCAGTTCTGGAAACTCGCCCCTCTCCTTCGGCGAGCAGTACTTC	CASSGNSPLSFGEQYF
TRBV20-1	TRBD2	many	TRBJ2-3	TGCAGTGCTGAATCTAGCGGGGGCACAGATACGCAGTATTTT	CSAESSGGTDTQYF
TRBV12-3/TRBV12-4	TRBD1	-	TRBJ2-1	TGTGCCAGCAGTTCCGTACCGGGACAGGGTGTAAGGAGCTCCTACAATGAGCAGTTCTTC	CASSSVPGQGVRSSYNEQFF
TRBV7-8	-	many	TRBJ1-5	TGTGCCAGCAGCTTTCCGGGAAGCAATCAGCCCCAGCATTTT	CASSFPGSNQPQHF
TRBV7-2	-	many	TRBJ2-3	TGTGCCAGCGGGGACTCCCCCGATGATACGCAGTATTTT	CASGDSPDDTQYF
TRBV20-1	-	few	TRBJ1-5	TGCAGTGCTAGCGGGGGGAATAGCAATCAGCCCCAGCATTTT	CSASGGNSNQPQHF
TRBV5-1	-	many	TRBJ1-1	TGCGCCAGCAGCTTGTCCCAGGGCCCTGAAGCTTTCTTT	CASSLSQGPEAFF
TRBV24-1	TRBD2	many	TRBJ2-1	TGTGCCACCAGTGACCCGGGAGGGAGCAATGAGCAGTTCTTC	CATSDPGGSNEQFF
TRBV3-1	-	-	TRBJ2-3	TGTGCCAGCAGCCTACCCCAAGGCGGGGTCACAGATACGCAGTATTTT	CASSLPQGGVTDTQYF
TRBV30	TRBD1	-	TRBJ2-2	TGTGCCTGGCACAGGGGAACCGGGGAGCTGTTTTTT	CAWHRGTGELFF
TRBV3-1	-	few	TRBJ2-7	TGTGCCAGCAGTCGACAGCACTCCTACGAGCAGTACTTC	CASSRQHSYEQYF
TRBV7-2	-	few	TRBJ2-2	TGTGCCAGCAACCCTGGGGGCACCGGGGAGCTGTTTTTT	CASNPGGTGELFF
TRBV7-8	TRBD2	few	TRBJ2-5	TGTGCCAGCAGCTTAGCCCCCCGACTAGCGGGAGGGCCACGAGAGACCCAGTACTTC	CASSLAPRLAGGPRETQYF
TRBV5-1	-	many	TRBJ1-3	TGCGCCAGCAGCTTGGAGGCAGTCTCTGGAAACACCATATATTTT	CASSLEAVSGNTIYF
TRBV9	-	few	TRBJ2-7	TGTGCCAGCAGCGTGACGGTTTCCTCCTACGAGCAGTACTTC	CASSVTVSSYEQYF
TRBV20-1	TRBD1	-	TRBJ1-5	TGCAGTGTTGCGACCGGGACAGGGTACAATCAGCCCCAGCATTTT	CSVATGTGYNQPQHF
TRBV13	-	many	TRBJ2-5	TGTGCCAGCAGCTTAGCGGGACCCAAGACCCAGTACTTC	CASSLAGPKTQYF
TRBV4-3	TRBD2	few	TRBJ2-5	TGCGCCAGCAGCCATGTTAAGAGCGGGAGGGCCCGAGAGACCCAGTACTTC	CASSHVKSGRARETQYF
TRBV29-1	-	many	TRBJ1-1	TGCAGCGCCTGGGACGGAAATTTGGTGGCTGAAGCTTTCTTT	CSAWDGNLVAEAFF
TRBV20-1	-	-	TRBJ2-1	TGCAGTGCTAGTTTTCTTTACAATGAGCAGTCCTTC	CSASFLYNEQSF
TRBV29-1	-	many	TRBJ2-1	TGCAGCGTAGACCGGGGGTCGGGGCAGTTCTTC	CSVDRGSGQFF
TRBV20-1	TRBD2	few	TRBJ2-5	TGCAGTGCTAGCGGGAGGGGGTATGGAAGGAGCCAAGAGACCCAGTACTTC	CSASGRGYGRSQETQYF
TRBV21-1	-	few	TRBJ2-7	TGTCCCCGGCGTTCCTCCTACGAGCAGTACTTC	CPRRSSYEQYF
TRBV5-8	-	-	TRBJ2-1	TGTGCCAGCAGCTCGGAGGGGCGGCACGCGGATGAGCAGTTCTTC	CASSSEGRHADEQFF
TRBV23-1	TRBD1	-	TRBJ2-5	TGCGCCAGCCGGGGACAGGGGTTGAAGACCCAGTACTTC	CASRGQGLKTQYF
TRBV18	-	few	TRBJ2-3	TGTGCCAGCACTCACAATTTGCAAGTTACGCAGTATTTT	CASTHNLQVTQYF
TRBV25-1	TRBD2	few	TRBJ2-5	TGTGCCAGCAGTCCTCCACCGGGACTAGCGGGAGAGGGTTTCCAAGAGACCCAGTACTTC	CASSPPPGLAGEGFQETQYF
TRBV7-9	TRBD2	few	TRBJ2-1	TGTGCCAGCAGCTCCCCTAGCGGGAGGGCCCGTGAGCAGTTCTTC	CASSSPSGRAREQFF
TRBV20-1	-	-	TRBJ2-7	TGCAGTGCTAGAGTGGGCCTATCCTACGAGCAGTACTTC	CSARVGLSYEQYF
TRBV29-1	-	-	TRBJ2-3	TGCAGCGTGCAGACTAGTAGGACAGATACGCAGTATTTT	CSVQTSRTDTQYF
TRBV6-2/TRBV6-3	TRBD1	-	TRBJ1-1	TGTGCCAGCAGCCGTAGGGGTACAGGGGGAACAACGGACACTGAAGCTTTCTTT	CASSRRGTGGTTDTEAFF
TRBV6-2/TRBV6-3	-	-	TRBJ2-1	TGTGCCAGCAGACGGGGAGCTGGGGGTGAGCAGTTCTTC	CASRRGAGGEQFF
TRBV6-2/TRBV6-3	TRBD1	few	TRBJ2-2	TGTGCCAGCACACCGAGACAGGGGCCCACCGGGGAGCTGTTTTTT	CASTPRQGPTGELFF
TRBV9	-	-	TRBJ2-1	TGTGCCAGCAGCGCAAGACAGGATAGTTACAATGAGCAGTTCTTC	CASSARQDSYNEQFF
TRBV18	TRBD1	-	TRBJ1-4	TGTGCCAGCTCACCCGGCAAGGGGGCGTATGAAAAACTGTTTTTT	CASSPGKGAYEKLFF
TRBV29-1	TRBD2	few	TRBJ2-5	TGCAGCGCGCGCCCTGGACTAGCAATAGAGACCCAGTACTTC	CSARPGLAIETQYF
TRBV7-3	-	few	TRBJ2-6	TGTGCCAGCAGCCACCACAGGGCCGAGGCCAACGTCCTGACTTTC	CASSHHRAEANVLTF
TRBV24-1	TRBD2	few	TRBJ2-1	TGTGCCACCAGTGATTCTGCGATAGCGGGAGCTGGGAATGAGCAGTTCTTC	CATSDSAIAGAGNEQFF
TRBV7-2	-	few	TRBJ2-2	TGTGCCAGCAGCTTAGTCGGGAGTGCAGGCGGGGAGCTGTTTTTT	CASSLVGSAGGELFF
TRBV20-1	TRBD1	-	TRBJ1-1	TGCAGTGCTCACCGGGACAGGAACACTGAAGCTTTCTTT	CSAHRDRNTEAFF
TRBV5-1	-	many	TRBJ2-2	TGCGCCAGCAGCTTGGAGACGGAGCTGTTTTTT	CASSLETELFF
TRBV15	-	-	TRBJ2-6	TGTGCCACCAGCAGAGACCCCCGGACCTCACTCGGGGCCAACGTCCTGACTTTC	CATSRDPRTSLGANVLTF
TRBV4-2	TRBD1	few	TRBJ2-7	TGTGCCAGCAGCCAACTTTACAGGGGGTTCCACGAGCAGTACTTC	CASSQLYRGFHEQYF
TRBV6-5	TRBD1	many	TRBJ1-1	TGTGCCAGCAGTAGACGACAGGGCCAGACTGAAGCTTTCTTT	CASSRRQGQTEAFF
TRBV7-9	-	many	TRBJ1-6	TGTGCCAGCAGCTTTCCCGGGGGATCACCCCTCCACTTT	CASSFPGGSPLHF
TRBV19	TRBD2	many	TRBJ2-7	TGTGCCAGTAGTATCGGACTAGCGGGGGCCTACGAGCAGTACTTC	CASSIGLAGAYEQYF
TRBV12-3/TRBV12-4	TRBD2	few	TRBJ2-3	TGTGCCAGCACCCCTAGCGGGAGAGGAGATACGCAGTATTTT	CASTPSGRGDTQYF
TRBV9	TRBD2	-	TRBJ2-1	TGTGCCTGCAGCGTTCCGATCTCCGGGACTAGCGGGATGTTTGAGCAGTTCTTC	CACSVPISGTSGMFEQFF
TRBV20-1	-	few	TRBJ2-7	TGCAGTGCTAGAGTCCCCGGGACGGCCTCCTACGAGCAGTACTTC	CSARVPGTASYEQYF
TRBV7-2	-	-	TRBJ2-7	TGTGCCAGCAGCCTTCCAAGGTTCGAGCAGTACTTC	CASSLPRFEQYF